A single sample is the source of the 29 T cell receptor beta chains below, sequenced in a study. The sorted Tregs were CD4+CD25+CD127-/low cells. MiXCR, applied by TCRdb to the 5' RACE reads, yields one record per CDR3 protein. In the table there are about 43,000 distinct CDR3 sequences, roughly 22% of which are singletons. Sequencing was carried out using Tregs sorted from a lymph node. Receptor source: a female donor with breast cancer.

This clonotype was observed at least ten times. This chain links TRBV4-1 with TRBJ2-1, with D possibly matching TRBD2 (6 bases). This CDR3 is 18 amino acids long. Germline V gene data show CDR1 as MGHRA and CDR2 as YSYEKL. V lost 1 base to trimming and J lost 4 bases, with 20 bases between them. Here the CDR3 DNA reads TGCGCCAGCAGCCAAGGTTACGCGACTAGGAGATTGTACAATGAGCAGTTCTTC. As protein: CASSQGYATRRLYNEQFF.

This clonotype was observed a few times. The V call is TRBV7-3, the J call TRBJ1-2; 11 nucleotides agree with TRBD1. The CDR3 is 15 amino acids. Unmatched junction bases numbered 6, after V lost 3 bases and J lost 6 bases. Looked up from germline, CDR1 is SGHTA and CDR2 is FQGTGA. The CDR3 sequence is CASSFTGTGGDGYTF. CDR3 in DNA: TGTGCCAGCAGCTTCACCGGGACAGGGGGTGATGGCTACACCTTC.

This clonotype showed up just a few times. The CDR3 nucleotides are TGTGCCAGCACCCTAAAGGCTAGCGGGAGTCCTGGGGCCAACGTCCTGACTTTC. Its protein is CASTLKASGSPGANVLTF. The chain couples TRBV7-8 to TRBJ2-6, with 10 bases matching TRBD2. Germline trimming cut 7 bases from V and 2 bases from J; bases unmatched to any gene: 11. The germline CDR1 and CDR2 sequences are SGHVS and FQNEAQ. The CDR3 has 18 amino acids.

This clonotype was recorded many times. This CDR3 reads CASSLGSGRSDTQYF. The CDR3 bases are TGTGCCAGCAGTTTGGGTAGCGGGAGGTCAGATACGCAGTATTTT. The gene calls are TRBV28 and TRBJ2-3; TRBD2 agrees at 10 bases. The CDR3 is 15 residues long. Looked up from germline, CDR1 is MDHEN and CDR2 is SYDVKM. After removal of 3 bases from V and 4 bases from J, the junction contained 4 bases not matched to a gene.

Ten or more counts support this clonotype. This rearrangement joins TRBV27 to TRBJ1-5; weak D call: TRBD1 (5 bases). The CDR3 runs 16 residues. The V end lost 6 bases, the J end lost 4 bases, and 19 bases lay between the germline ends. Per germline, CDR1 MNHEY and CDR2 SMNVEV (reference sequence). The CDR3 loop reads CASSLEGGGWNQPQHF. CDR3 bases: TGTGCCAGCAGCCTCGAAGGCGGGGGGTGGAATCAGCCCCAGCATTTT.

This clonotype was counted ten times or more. This chain joins TRBV29-1 and TRBJ1-5; D gene uncertain. The CDR3 extends over 12 amino acids. Germline CDR1 reads SQVTM; CDR2 reads ANQGSEA. V lost 4 bases to trimming and J lost 5 bases, with 9 bases between them. DNA of the CDR3: TGCAGCGTTGCCCAAGGAGATCAGCCCCAGCATTTT. It yields the protein CSVAQGDQPQHF.

V gene TRBV4-2 combines with J gene TRBJ2-3, with D maybe TRBD1 (5 bases). The germline CDR1 and CDR2 sequences are LGHNA and YNFKEQ. Trimming took off 5 bases at V and 6 bases at J, with 12 bases between the two ends. The CDR3 spans 13 residues. Here the CDR3 reads CASSSEGVDTQYF. In DNA form, the CDR3 reads TGTGCCAGCAGCAGCGAAGGGGTGGATACGCAGTATTTT.

As for this clonotype: A much larger clonotype is one base distant, so this may be a read error. CDR3 loop: CTSRTSESSYEQYF. CDR3 DNA sequence: TGTACCAGCAGGACTAGCGAAAGCTCCTACGAGCAGTACTTC. This rearrangement joins TRBV6-1 to TRBJ2-7; 9 bases fit TRBD2. CDR1 and CDR2 from the germline V gene are MNHNS and SASEGT. The CDR3 sequence is 14 residues long.

In its sample, this clonotype was seen many times. The rearrangement uses TRBV12-3 or TRBV12-4 and TRBJ1-1; perhaps TRBD1 as D (5 bases). Trimming stripped 5 bases from V and 1 base from J, with 5 bases between. The CDR3 has 12 residues. The CDR3 DNA is TGTGCCAGCAGTGGGGCGAACACTGAAGCTTTCTTT. Its translation: CASSGANTEAFF.

Details on this clonotype: A much larger clone lies one base from this, so it may be a read error. The rearrangement uses TRBV15 and TRBJ1-5; D call uncertain. Per the germline V gene, CDR1 is LNHNV and CDR2 is YYDKDF (reference sequence). The CDR3 loop spans 14 amino acids. Here the CDR3 DNA reads TGTACCACCAGCAGAGGTCAGGTCGATCAGCCCCAGCATTTT. It is translated as CTTSRGQVDQPQHF.

The rearrangement links TRBV19 to TRBJ1-5; possible D gene TRBD1, 5 bases. Germline assignment: CDR1 LNHDA and CDR2 SQIVND (reference sequence). The V end was cut by 3 bases, the J end by 3 bases, with 18 bases between. The CDR3 length is 17 residues. CDR3 nucleotides: TGTGCCAGTAGTATTAAGCCAGGGTTTGGCGACAATCAGCCCCAGCATTTT. Amino acid sequence: CASSIKPGFGDNQPQHF.

Within the sample, this clonotype is medium-sized (0.01 to 0.1%). This chain uses TRBV25-1 with TRBJ2-5, with 9 bases matching TRBD1. This CDR3 has 14 residues. Germline lookup yields CDR1 MGHDK and CDR2 SYGVNS. Unmatched junction bases numbered 5, after V lost 3 bases and J lost 6 bases. In DNA, the CDR3 is TGTGCCAGCAGTGATACAGGGGGCGTGAAGACCCAGTACTTC. Its translation: CASSDTGGVKTQYF. Full variable domain (remainder filled in from reference TRBV25-1 and TRBJ2-5): EADIYQTPRYLVIGTGKKITLECSQTMGHDKMYWYQQDPGMELHLIHYSYGVNSTEKGDLSSESTVSRIRTEHFPLTLESARPSHTSQYLCASSDTGGVKTQYFGPGTRLLVL.

This sequence joins TRBV5-6 and TRBJ2-2; 7 bases agree with TRBD2. CDR3 length equals 13 residues. Germline V gene sequence: CDR1 SGHDT, CDR2 YYEEEE. J gave up 5 bases and V 7 bases, and 5 bases lay outside the gene matches. The CDR3 loop reads CASRGRKTGELFF. In DNA, the CDR3 is TGTGCCAGCCGCGGGAGAAAGACCGGGGAGCTGTTTTTT.

The rearrangement uses TRBV5-4 and TRBJ2-7; D is tentatively TRBD1 or TRBD2 (5 bases each). The CDR3 is 13 amino acids. Trimming cost V 4 bases and J 4 bases, with 12 bases left between them. Germline CDR1 and CDR2: SGHNT and YYREEE (reference sequence). CDR3 bases: TGTGCCAGCAGCCCCCGGGACGCGTACGAGCAGTACTTC. Amino acids: CASSPRDAYEQYF.

Turning to this clonotype: A much larger clone sits a single nucleotide away, making a read error possible. V is TRBV28 and J is TRBJ1-3; D uncertain. This CDR3 is 12 amino acids long. Germline-derived CDR1 and CDR2 are MDHEN and SYDVKM. Deletions cut 1 base from V and 4 bases from J, with 2 bases between. The CDR3 DNA follows: TGTGCCAGCAGTTTATCGGGAAACACCATATATTTT. Protein: CASSLSGNTIYF.

This clonotype was counted ten times or more. V gene TRBV20-1 combines with J gene TRBJ1-6; 8 nucleotides match TRBD1. Germline CDR1 reads DFQATT; CDR2 reads SNEGSKA (reference sequence). This CDR3 has 19 amino acids. The trim removed 3 bases at V and 0 bases at J, leaving 13 bases unmatched. CDR3 in amino acids: CSARADRGRYSSYNSPLHF. The CDR3 DNA reads as TGCAGTGCTAGGGCTGACAGGGGTCGATATAGCTCCTATAATTCACCCCTCCACTTT.

A note on this clonotype: A much larger clone differs from this one at a single base, so this may be a read error. This sequence joins TRBV5-1 and TRBJ2-1; D is undetermined. Per the germline V gene, CDR1 is SGHRS and CDR2 is YFSETQ. The CDR3 extends over 15 amino acids. V lost 0 bases to trimming and J lost 1 base, with 8 bases between them. CDR3 DNA sequence: TGCGCCAGCAGCTTGGCGGTAGTTTCCTACAATGAGCAGTTCTTC. As protein: CASSLAVVSYNEQFF.

This clonotype appeared a few times. The gene calls are TRBV5-1 and TRBJ2-1; TRBD2 matches at 10 bases. Germline lookup yields CDR1 SGHRS and CDR2 YFSETQ. After removal of 3 bases from V and 4 bases from J, the junction contained 4 bases not matched to a gene. The CDR3 sequence is 15 residues long. This CDR3 is CASSSGTSAYNEQFF. The CDR3, as DNA: TGCGCCAGCAGCTCCGGGACTAGCGCTTACAATGAGCAGTTCTTC. Full variable domain (outside the CDR3, taken from reference TRBV5-1 and TRBJ2-1): KAGVTQTPRYLIKTRGQQVTLSCSPISGHRSVSWYQQTPGQGLQFLFEYFSETQRNKGNFPGRFSGRQFSNSRSEMNVSTLELGDSALYLCASSSGTSAYNEQFFGPGTRLTVL.

About this clonotype itself: This could be a read error, since a much larger clone is one nucleotide away. The V gene is TRBV18, the J gene TRBJ1-1; D not resolved. Trimming took 7 bases from V and 5 from J, leaving 11 bases between them. The CDR3 totals 12 residues. The germline CDR1 and CDR2 sequences are KGHSH and LQKENI. The CDR3 protein is CASLAGGTEAFF. In nucleotides, the CDR3 is TGTGCCAGCTTAGCAGGTGGAACTGAAGCTTTCTTT. The whole variable domain, remainder taken from reference TRBV18 and TRBJ1-1, is NAGVMQNPRHLVRRRGQEARLRCSPMKGHSHVYWYRQLPEEGLKFMVYLQKENIIDESGMPKERFSAEFPKEGPSILRIQQVVRGDSAAYFCASLAGGTEAFFGQGTRLTVV.

The gene calls are TRBV7-6 and TRBJ1-2; weak D call: TRBD1 (5 bases). This CDR3 contains 13 residues. Germline CDR1 is SGHVS and CDR2 is FNYEAQ. V lost 6 bases, J lost 5 bases, and 13 bases lay in between. In DNA form, the CDR3 reads TGTGCCAGCAGAGCCGGGACGGCGTATGGCTACACCTTC. Protein: CASRAGTAYGYTF.

Concerning this clonotype: At one of its ends the junction is not consistent with the germline gene, which may arise from a read error. The V call is TRBV20-1, the J call TRBJ2-5, with 10 bases identical to TRBD2. The length of the CDR3 is 13 residues. Germline CDR1 and CDR2: DFQATT and SNEGSKA (reference sequence). Written as DNA, the CDR3 is TGCAGTGCTAGACTAGCGGGAGTTGAGACCCTGTACTTC. Protein sequence: CSARLAGVETLYF.

Many counts were recorded for this clonotype. The chain is built from TRBV6-2 or TRBV6-3 and TRBJ2-1; no clear D. V gave up 6 bases and J gave up 5 bases, with 14 bases separating them. Germline lookup yields CDR1 MNHEY and CDR2 SVGEGT. This CDR3 region has 14 residues. The CDR3 DNA follows: TGTGCCAGCAGACAAATCGGACGGAACAATGAGCAGTTCTTC. Residues: CASRQIGRNNEQFF.

This CDR3 is CASSESGEQFF. The CDR3 DNA reads TGTGCCAGCAGCGAATCCGGTGAGCAGTTCTTC. This chain joins TRBV12-3 or TRBV12-4 and TRBJ2-1; D unclear. V was clipped by 6 bases and J by 9 bases, with 9 bases between them. The CDR3 runs to 11 residues.

This clonotype was detected many times. This chain connects TRBV5-1 to TRBJ2-1; D gene unclear. The CDR3 length is 14 residues. Germline V gives CDR1 SGHRS, CDR2 YFSETQ. Trimming cost V 0 bases and J 0 bases, with 4 bases left between them. CDR3 in amino acids: CASSLDGSYNEQFF. As DNA, the CDR3 is TGCGCCAGCAGCTTGGACGGCTCCTACAATGAGCAGTTCTTC.

This clonotype was seen many times. The gene calls are TRBV7-6 and TRBJ2-1; a possible D gene is TRBD2 (5 bases). The CDR3 covers 14 residues. V was clipped by 1 base and J by 8 bases, with 12 bases between them. Germline-derived CDR1 and CDR2 are SGHVS and FNYEAQ. The CDR3 here is CASSLESPGDEQFF. CDR3 sequence (DNA): TGTGCCAGCAGCTTAGAGTCCCCCGGGGATGAGCAGTTCTTC.

At least ten counts were recorded for this clonotype. This chain uses TRBV7-9 with TRBJ2-3, with a tentative D call TRBD1 (6 bases). This CDR3 region has 15 residues. CDR1 is SEHNR and CDR2 is FQNEAQ in the germline V gene (reference sequence). Between the trimmed V and J ends, which lost 4 bases and 0 bases, there was a span of 11 bases. Here the CDR3 reads CASSSDRPSTDTQYF. CDR3 DNA sequence: TGTGCCAGCAGCTCAGACAGGCCTAGCACAGATACGCAGTATTTT. Drawing the rest from reference TRBV7-9 and TRBJ2-3, the complete variable domain is DTGVSQNPRHKITKRGQNVTFRCDPISEHNRLYWYRQTLGQGPEFLTYFQNEAQLEKSRLLSDRFSAERPKGSFSTLEIQRTEQGDSAMYLCASSSDRPSTDTQYFGPGTRLTVL.

For the CDR3, the DNA is TGTGCCAGCAGCTCCGGGACAGAAAGTCTTATTAACTATGGCTACACCTTC. This translates into CASSSGTESLINYGYTF. V usage is TRBV5-6 and J usage is TRBJ1-2; 7 bases fit TRBD1. Germline loops: CDR1 SGHDT, CDR2 YYEEEE. The CDR3 is 17 residues long. With V trimmed by 3 bases and J by 1 base, 12 bases remained unmatched.

As for this clonotype: A junction end diverges from the germline sequence, so it may reflect a read error. V and J are TRBV29-1 and TRBJ2-1, with D possibly matching TRBD2 (5 bases). The CDR3 runs to 14 residues. CDR1 is SQVTM and CDR2 is ANQGSEA in the germline V gene. CDR3 loop: CGVANGMNYNEQFF. DNA for the CDR3: TGCGGCGTTGCGAACGGGATGAACTACAATGAGCAGTTCTTC.

This clonotype has a handful of counts. The rearrangement uses TRBV4-3 and TRBJ1-1; D ambiguous. Germline values: CDR1 LGHNA, CDR2 YSLEER. The CDR3 consists of 14 residues. Trimming pared 0 bases from V and 7 bases from J, leaving 12 bases between. The CDR3 DNA is TGCGCCAGCAGCCAAGATGTAGGACGATATGAAGCTTTCTTT. Translated: CASSQDVGRYEAFF.